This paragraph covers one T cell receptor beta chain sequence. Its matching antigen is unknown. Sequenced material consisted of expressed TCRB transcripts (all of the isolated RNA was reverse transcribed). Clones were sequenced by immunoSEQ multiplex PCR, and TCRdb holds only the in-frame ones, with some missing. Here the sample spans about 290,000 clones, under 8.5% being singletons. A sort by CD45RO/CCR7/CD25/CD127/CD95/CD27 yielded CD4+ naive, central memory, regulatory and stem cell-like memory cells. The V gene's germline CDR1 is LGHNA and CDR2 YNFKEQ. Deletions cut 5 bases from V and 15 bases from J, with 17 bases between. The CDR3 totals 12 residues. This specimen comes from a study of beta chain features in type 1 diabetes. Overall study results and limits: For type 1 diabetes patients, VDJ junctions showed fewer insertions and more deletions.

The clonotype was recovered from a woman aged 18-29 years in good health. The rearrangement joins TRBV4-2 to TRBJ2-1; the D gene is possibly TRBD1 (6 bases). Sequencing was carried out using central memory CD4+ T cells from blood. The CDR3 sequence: CASSASHREWFF. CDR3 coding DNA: TGTGCCAGCAGCGCGAGCCACAGGGAGTGGTTCTTC.